Below are 7 T cell receptor beta chains sequenced from a single sample in a study of CD8+ T cells in alopecia areata. Extracted RNA was reverse transcribed, and the resulting cDNA served as sequencing template. Data came from immunoSEQ multiplex PCR; TCRdb stores just in-frame clones and leaves some out. The repertoire holds about 120,000 clones, with approximately 60% as singletons. The treatment: oral pan-JAK inhibitor, 5-10 mg twice daily. The sample here was CD4+ T cells sorted from blood, taken at week 4, from a patient treated with tofacitinib. The source of these receptors is a human donor with alopecia areata.

This clone has more than one count but fewer than ten. V gene TRBV14 combines with J gene TRBJ2-1, with D perhaps TRBD2 (5 bases). V shed 5 bases and J shed 9 bases, with 11 bases lying between them. In germline, CDR1 is SGHDN, CDR2 FVKESK. The CDR3 spans 12 residues. The CDR3 reads CASSEDLGEQFF. CDR3 coding DNA: TGTGCCAGCAGCGAGGACTTGGGTGAGCAGTTCTTC.

The gene calls are TRBV19 and TRBJ2-1; 7 positions agree with TRBD2. V was clipped by 3 bases and J by 7 bases; unmatched bases: 18. Germline CDR1 and CDR2: LNHDA and SQIVND (reference sequence). The CDR3 totals 18 residues. For the CDR3, the DNA is TGTGCCAGTAGTATCTCGACCTTCGGGGCCCGGCGGGGGAATGAGCAGTTCTTC. As protein: CASSISTFGARRGNEQFF.

The CDR3 DNA reads as TGCAGCGTCCAGGGAAACAGCAATCAGCCCCAGCATTTT. Its translation: CSVQGNSNQPQHF. This sequence joins TRBV29-1 and TRBJ1-5, with a tentative D call TRBD1 (5 bases). The CDR3 consists of 13 residues. Between the trimmed V and J ends, which lost 6 bases and 1 base, there was a span of 10 bases. CDR1 SQVTM and CDR2 ANQGSEA come from the germline V gene.

The chain links TRBV29-1 to TRBJ2-1; possibly TRBD2 for D (6 bases). This CDR3 spans 16 amino acids. Trimming removed 6 bases from V and 5 bases from J, with 23 bases in between. CDR1 and CDR2 (germline): SQVTM, ANQGSEA. The CDR3 region is CSVILPSLGLHNEQFF. CDR3 sequence (DNA): TGCAGCGTCATCCTTCCCAGCCTTGGACTACACAATGAGCAGTTCTTC.

A few counts support this clone. CDR3 nucleotide sequence: TGTGCCAGCGGGCGCAAAACAGGGAACACTGAAGCTTTCTTT. This codes for CASGRKTGNTEAFF. The gene calls are TRBV6-5 and TRBJ1-1; D perhaps matches TRBD1 (5 bases). Looked up from germline, CDR1 is MNHEY and CDR2 is SVGAGI. The CDR3 runs to 14 residues. V was trimmed by 8 bases and J by 1 base, leaving 14 bases between them.

V gene TRBV5-1 combines with J gene TRBJ2-4; 9 positions agree with TRBD1. Germline trimming cut 3 bases from V and 8 bases from J; bases unmatched to any gene: 6. Germline-derived CDR1 and CDR2 are SGHRS and YFSETQ. The CDR3 spans 14 residues. CDR3 sequence reads: CASSYTGGQDIQYF. DNA for the CDR3: TGCGCCAGCAGCTATACAGGGGGCCAGGACATTCAGTACTTC.

The CDR3 DNA reads TGCGCCAGCAGCTTGGATGGGCCGGAGACCCAGTACTTC. Its protein is CASSLDGPETQYF. V is TRBV5-1 and J is TRBJ2-5; D is unclear. The ends were cut back, 0 bases at V and 5 bases at J, with 8 bases in the middle. Germline V gene data show CDR1 as SGHRS and CDR2 as YFSETQ. CDR3 size: 13 residues.